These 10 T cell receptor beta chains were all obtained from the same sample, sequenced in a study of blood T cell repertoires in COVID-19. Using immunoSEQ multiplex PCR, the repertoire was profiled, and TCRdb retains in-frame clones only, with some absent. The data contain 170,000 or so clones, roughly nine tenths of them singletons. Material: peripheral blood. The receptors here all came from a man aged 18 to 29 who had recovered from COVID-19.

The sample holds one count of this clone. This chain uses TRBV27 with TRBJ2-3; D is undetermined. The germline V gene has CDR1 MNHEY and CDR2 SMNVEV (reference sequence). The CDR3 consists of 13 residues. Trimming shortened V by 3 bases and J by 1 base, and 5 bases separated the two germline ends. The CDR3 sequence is CASSFRGTDTQYF. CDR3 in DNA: TGTGCCAGCAGTTTTCGGGGCACAGATACGCAGTATTTT.

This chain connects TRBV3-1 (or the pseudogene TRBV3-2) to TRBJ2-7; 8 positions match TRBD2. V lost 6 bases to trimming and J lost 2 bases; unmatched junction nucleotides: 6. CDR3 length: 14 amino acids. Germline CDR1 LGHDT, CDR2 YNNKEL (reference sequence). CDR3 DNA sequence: TGTGCCAGCAGGTCGACTAGCGAGACCTACGAGCAGTACTTC. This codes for CASRSTSETYEQYF.

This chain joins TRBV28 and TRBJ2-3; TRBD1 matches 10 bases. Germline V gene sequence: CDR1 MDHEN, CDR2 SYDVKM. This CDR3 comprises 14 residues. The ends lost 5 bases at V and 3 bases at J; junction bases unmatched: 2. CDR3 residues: CASSRDRGTDTQYF. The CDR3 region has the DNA TGTGCCAGCAGTAGGGACAGGGGTACAGATACGCAGTATTTT.

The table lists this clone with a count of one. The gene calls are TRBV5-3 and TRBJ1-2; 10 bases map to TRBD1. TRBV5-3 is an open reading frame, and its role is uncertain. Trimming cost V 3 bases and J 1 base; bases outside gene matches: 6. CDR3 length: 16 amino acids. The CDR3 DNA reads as TGTGCCAGAAGCTATGCCCGGACAGGGGGTAACTATGGCTACACCTTC. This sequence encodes CARSYARTGGNYGYTF.

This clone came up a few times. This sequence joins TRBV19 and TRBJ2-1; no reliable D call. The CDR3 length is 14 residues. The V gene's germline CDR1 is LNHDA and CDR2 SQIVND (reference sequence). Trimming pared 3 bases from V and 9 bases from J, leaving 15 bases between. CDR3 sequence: CASSIVPPGVEQFF. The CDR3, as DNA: TGTGCCAGTAGTATCGTCCCCCCAGGCGTTGAGCAGTTCTTC.

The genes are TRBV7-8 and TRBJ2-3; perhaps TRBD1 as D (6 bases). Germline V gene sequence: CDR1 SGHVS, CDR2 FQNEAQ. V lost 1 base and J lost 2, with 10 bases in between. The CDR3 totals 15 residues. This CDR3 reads CASSLGRGDTDTQYF. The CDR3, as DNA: TGTGCCAGCAGCTTAGGCAGGGGTGACACAGATACGCAGTATTTT.

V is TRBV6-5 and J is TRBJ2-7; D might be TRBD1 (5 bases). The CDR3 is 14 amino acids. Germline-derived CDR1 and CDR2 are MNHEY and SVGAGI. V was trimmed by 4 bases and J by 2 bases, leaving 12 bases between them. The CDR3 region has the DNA TGTGCCAGCAGTTCGAGACAGAGTACCTACGAGCAGTACTTC. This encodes CASSSRQSTYEQYF.

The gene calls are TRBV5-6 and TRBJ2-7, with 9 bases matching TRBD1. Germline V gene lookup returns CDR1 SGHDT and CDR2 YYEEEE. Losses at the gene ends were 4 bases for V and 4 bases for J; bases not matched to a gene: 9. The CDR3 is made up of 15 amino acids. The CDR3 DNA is TGTGCCAGCAGCACTTTACAGGGGGCCTTTTACGAGCAGTACTTC. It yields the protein CASSTLQGAFYEQYF.

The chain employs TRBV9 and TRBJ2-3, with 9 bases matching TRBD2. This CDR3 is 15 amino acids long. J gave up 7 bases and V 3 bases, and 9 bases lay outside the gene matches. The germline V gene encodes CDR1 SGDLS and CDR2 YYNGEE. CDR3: CASSARGLAENTQYF. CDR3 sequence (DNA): TGTGCCAGCAGCGCCCGGGGACTAGCTGAAAATACGCAGTATTTT.

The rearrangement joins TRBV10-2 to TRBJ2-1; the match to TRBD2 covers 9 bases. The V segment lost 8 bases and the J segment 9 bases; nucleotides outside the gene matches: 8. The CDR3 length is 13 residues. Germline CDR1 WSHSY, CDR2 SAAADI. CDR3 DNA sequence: TGCGCCAGCTCTCCTAGCGGGAACAGTGAGCAGTTCTTC. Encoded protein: CASSPSGNSEQFF.